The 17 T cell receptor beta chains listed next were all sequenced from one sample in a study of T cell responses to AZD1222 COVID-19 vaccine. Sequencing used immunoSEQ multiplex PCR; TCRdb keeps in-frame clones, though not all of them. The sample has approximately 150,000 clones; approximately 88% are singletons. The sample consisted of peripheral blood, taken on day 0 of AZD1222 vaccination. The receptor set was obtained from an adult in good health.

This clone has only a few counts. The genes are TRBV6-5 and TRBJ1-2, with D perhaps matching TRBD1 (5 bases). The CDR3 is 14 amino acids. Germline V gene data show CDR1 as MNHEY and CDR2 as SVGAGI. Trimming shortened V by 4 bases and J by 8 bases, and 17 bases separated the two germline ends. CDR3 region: CASSSPGQIFGYTF. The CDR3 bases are TGTGCCAGCAGTTCCCCGGGGCAGATATTCGGCTACACCTTC.

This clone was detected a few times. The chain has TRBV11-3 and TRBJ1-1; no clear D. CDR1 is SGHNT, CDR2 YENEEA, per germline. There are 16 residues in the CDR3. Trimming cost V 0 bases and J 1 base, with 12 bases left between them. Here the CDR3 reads CASSLEGWGKNTEAFF. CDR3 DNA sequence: TGTGCCAGCAGCTTAGAAGGTTGGGGAAAGAACACTGAAGCTTTCTTT.

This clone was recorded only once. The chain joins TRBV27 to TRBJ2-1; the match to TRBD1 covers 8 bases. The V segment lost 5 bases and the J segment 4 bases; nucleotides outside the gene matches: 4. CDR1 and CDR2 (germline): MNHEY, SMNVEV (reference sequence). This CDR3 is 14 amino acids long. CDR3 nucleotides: TGTGCCAGCAGTGGCGACAGGGGATACAATGAGCAGTTCTTC. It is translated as CASSGDRGYNEQFF.

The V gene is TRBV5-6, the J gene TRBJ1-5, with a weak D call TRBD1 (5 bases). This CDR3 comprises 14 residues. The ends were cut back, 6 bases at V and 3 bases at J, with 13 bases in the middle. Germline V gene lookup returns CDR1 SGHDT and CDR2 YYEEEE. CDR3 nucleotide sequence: TGTGCCAGCACCCTCGAGGGGACCAATCAGCCCCAGCATTTT. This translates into CASTLEGTNQPQHF.

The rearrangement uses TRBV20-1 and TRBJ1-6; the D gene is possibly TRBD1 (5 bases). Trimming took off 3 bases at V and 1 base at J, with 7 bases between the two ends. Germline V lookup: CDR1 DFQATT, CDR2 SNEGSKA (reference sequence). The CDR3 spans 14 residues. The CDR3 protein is CSASNRSYNSPLHF. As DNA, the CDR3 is TGCAGTGCTAGTAACAGGTCCTATAATTCACCCCTCCACTTT.

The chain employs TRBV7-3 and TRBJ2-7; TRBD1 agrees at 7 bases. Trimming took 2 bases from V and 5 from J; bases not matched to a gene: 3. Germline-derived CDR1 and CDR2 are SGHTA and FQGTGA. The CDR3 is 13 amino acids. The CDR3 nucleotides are TGTGCCAGCAGCTTAGAGGGGGCGAACGAGCAGTACTTC. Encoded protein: CASSLEGANEQYF.

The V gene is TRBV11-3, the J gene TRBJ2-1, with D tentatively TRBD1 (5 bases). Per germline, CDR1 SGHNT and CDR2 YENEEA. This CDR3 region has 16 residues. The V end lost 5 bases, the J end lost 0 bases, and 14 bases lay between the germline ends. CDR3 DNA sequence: TGTGCCAGCAGCCATGGTATTAGGGGCTCCTACAATGAGCAGTTCTTC. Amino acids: CASSHGIRGSYNEQFF.

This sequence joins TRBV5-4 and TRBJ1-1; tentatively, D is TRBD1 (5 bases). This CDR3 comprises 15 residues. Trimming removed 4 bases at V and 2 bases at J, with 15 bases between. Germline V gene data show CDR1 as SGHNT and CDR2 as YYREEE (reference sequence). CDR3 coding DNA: TGTGCCAGCAGCCCCGGGGGGAGGGGCAACACTGAAGCTTTCTTT. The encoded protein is CASSPGGRGNTEAFF. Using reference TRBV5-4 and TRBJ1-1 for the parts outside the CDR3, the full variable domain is ETGVTQSPTHLIKTRGQQVTLRCSSQSGHNTVSWYQQALGQGPQFIFQYYREEENGRGNFPPRFSGLQFPNYSSELNVNALELDDSALYLCASSPGGRGNTEAFFGQGTRLTVV.

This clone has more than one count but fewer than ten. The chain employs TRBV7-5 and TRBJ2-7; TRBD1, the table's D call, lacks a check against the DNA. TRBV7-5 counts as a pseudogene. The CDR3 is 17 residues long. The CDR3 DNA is TGTGCCAGAAGCTCACTACCCTTACTGGGACAGCTCTACGAGCAGTACTTC. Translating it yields CARSSLPLLGQLYEQYF.

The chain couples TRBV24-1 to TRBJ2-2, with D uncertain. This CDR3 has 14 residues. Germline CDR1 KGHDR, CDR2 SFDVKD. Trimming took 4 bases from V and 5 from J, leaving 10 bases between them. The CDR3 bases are TGTGCCACCAGTGACCCTACAAAGACCGGGGAGCTGTTTTTT. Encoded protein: CATSDPTKTGELFF.

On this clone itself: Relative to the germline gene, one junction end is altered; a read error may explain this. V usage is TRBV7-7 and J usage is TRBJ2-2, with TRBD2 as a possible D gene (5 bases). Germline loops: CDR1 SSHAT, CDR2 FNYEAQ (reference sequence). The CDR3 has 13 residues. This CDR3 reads CASSLAGGGELFF. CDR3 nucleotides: TGTGCTAGCAGCTTAGCAGGAGGCGGGGAGCTGTTTTTT. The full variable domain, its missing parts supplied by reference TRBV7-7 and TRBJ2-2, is GAGVSQSPRYKVTKRGQDVTLRCDPISSHATLYWYQQALGQGPEFLTYFNYEAQPDKSGLPSDRFSAERPEGSISTLTIQRTEQRDSAMYRCASSLAGGGELFFGEGSRLTVL.

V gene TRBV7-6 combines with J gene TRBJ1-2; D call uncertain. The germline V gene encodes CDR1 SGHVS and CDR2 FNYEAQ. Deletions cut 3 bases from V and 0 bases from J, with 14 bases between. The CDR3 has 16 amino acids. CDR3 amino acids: CASSFELFGTNYGYTF. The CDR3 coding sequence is TGTGCCAGCAGCTTCGAGTTGTTCGGCACTAACTATGGCTACACCTTC.

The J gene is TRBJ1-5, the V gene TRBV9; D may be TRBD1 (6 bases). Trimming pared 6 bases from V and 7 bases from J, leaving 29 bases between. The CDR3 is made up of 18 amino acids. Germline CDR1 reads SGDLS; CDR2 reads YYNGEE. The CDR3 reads CASIPLTGHGITGQPQHF. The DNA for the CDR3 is TGTGCCAGCATCCCATTAACGGGACACGGAATAACGGGACAGCCCCAGCATTTT.

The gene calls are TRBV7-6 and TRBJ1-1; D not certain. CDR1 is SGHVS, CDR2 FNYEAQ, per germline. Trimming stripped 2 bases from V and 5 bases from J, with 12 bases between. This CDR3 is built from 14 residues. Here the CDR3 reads CASSLFEGGTEAFF. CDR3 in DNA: TGTGCCAGCAGCTTATTTGAGGGAGGGACTGAAGCTTTCTTT.

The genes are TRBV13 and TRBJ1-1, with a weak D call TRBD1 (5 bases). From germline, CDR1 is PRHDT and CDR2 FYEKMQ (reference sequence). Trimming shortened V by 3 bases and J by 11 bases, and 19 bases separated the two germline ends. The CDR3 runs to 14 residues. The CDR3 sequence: CASSFGTDINWAFF. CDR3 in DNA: TGTGCCAGCAGCTTCGGGACTGACATAAATTGGGCTTTCTTT.

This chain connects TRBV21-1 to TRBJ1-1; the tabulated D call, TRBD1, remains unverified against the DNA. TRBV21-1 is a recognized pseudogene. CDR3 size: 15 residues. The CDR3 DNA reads TGTGCCAGCAGCGCCCGCGACAGCAGGAACACTGAAGCTTTCTTT. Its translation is CASSARDSRNTEAFF.

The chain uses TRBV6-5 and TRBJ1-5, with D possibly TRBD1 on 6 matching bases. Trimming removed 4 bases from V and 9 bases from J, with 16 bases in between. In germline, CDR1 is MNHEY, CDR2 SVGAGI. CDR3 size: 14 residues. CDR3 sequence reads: CASSSQGSQGPQHF. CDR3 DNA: TGTGCCAGCAGTTCTCAGGGGTCGCAAGGGCCCCAGCATTTT.